These T cell receptor beta chains were read from a single sample in a study of cytomegalovirus exposure and HLA in healthy donors. The data were produced by immunoSEQ multiplex PCR, yet TCRdb's version contains in-frame clones alone and is incomplete. The sample has some 190,000 clones, approximately 84% seen once; the top ten hold 1.3% to 1.5%. The sequenced sample was PBMCs. Receptors were obtained from a girl under 18 in good health and CMV-seropositive. CDR3s leave out the opening cysteine and the closing phenylalanine or tryptophan.

J gene,V gene,CDR3 protein
TRBJ2-3,TRBV14,ASSQGTSGTDTQY
TRBJ1-5,TRBV6-5,ASRGTGKGNQPQH
TRBJ2-2,TRBV4-1,ASSQGVRERVTGELF
TRBJ1-5,TRBV9,ASSVAGDPNQPQH
TRBJ1-4,TRBV6-5,ASSYSPSPLNEKLF
TRBJ2-5,TRBV6-1,ASSDRGPGKQY
TRBJ2-7,TRBV9,ASSVGEGTSGITYEQY
TRBJ1-2,TRBV2,ASSATGSNYGYT
TRBJ2-7,TRBV19,ASRAGARNEQY
TRBJ2-5,TRBV13,ASSLVGGGSQETQY
TRBJ2-7,TRBV7-7,ASSRPSGQAYEQY